The next 14 T cell receptor beta chains were all read from a single sample in a study of blood T cell repertoires in COVID-19. The data were produced by immunoSEQ multiplex PCR, yet TCRdb's version contains in-frame clones alone and is incomplete. The sample carries around 480,000 clones, about 91% recorded once. Material for sequencing was peripheral blood. The receptor set was obtained from a woman in her 50s with COVID-19, enrolled during active disease.

V gene TRBV7-9 combines with J gene TRBJ1-1; TRBD1 might be the D (6 bases). Trimming left V 5 bases short and J 4 bases short, with 14 bases between. This CDR3 region has 14 residues. Germline CDR1 and CDR2: SEHNR and FQNEAQ (reference sequence). The CDR3 here is CASSPQGHFTEAFF. CDR3 nucleotides: TGTGCCAGCAGCCCTCAGGGACATTTCACTGAAGCTTTCTTT.

This clone was recorded a few times. CDR3 residues: CSGQTGMNTEAFF. CDR3 sequence (DNA): TGCAGCGGGCAGACGGGTATGAACACTGAAGCTTTCTTT. The V and J genes are TRBV29-1 and TRBJ1-1; no clear D gene. CDR1 is SQVTM, CDR2 ANQGSEA, per germline. V was cut by 7 bases and J by 0 bases, with 12 bases left in between. This CDR3 has 13 amino acids.

The chain uses TRBV30 and TRBJ2-7; 11 nucleotides line up with TRBD1. V shed 0 bases and J 5 bases; nucleotides not matched to a gene: 6. The CDR3 spans 15 residues. From germline, CDR1 is GTSNPN and CDR2 SVGIG (reference sequence). The CDR3 nucleotides are TGTGCCTGGAGTGTACTCGGGACAGGGGGACACGAGCAGTACTTC. This gives the protein CAWSVLGTGGHEQYF.

The gene calls are TRBV6-1 and TRBJ2-2; tentatively, D is TRBD1 (6 bases). This CDR3 is 17 amino acids long. Germline-derived CDR1 and CDR2 are MNHNS and SASEGT. With 3 bases removed from V and 4 bases from J, the gap between germline ends came to 18 bases. Here the CDR3 DNA reads TGTGCCAGCAGTGATTCCGGCCGGACAGCCGCCACCGGGGAGCTGTTTTTT. Its translation is CASSDSGRTAATGELFF.

This clone was observed a few times. Within the sample, other DNA sequences also encode this same CDR3. This chain joins TRBV18 and TRBJ2-3; the D gene is possibly TRBD1 (6 bases). Germline lookup yields CDR1 KGHSH and CDR2 LQKENI. This CDR3 region has 14 residues. Trimming took off 2 bases at V and 3 bases at J, with 9 bases between the two ends. As DNA, the CDR3 is TGTGCCAGCTCACCAGCAGGGGCGACAGATACGCAGTATTTT. It is translated as CASSPAGATDTQYF.

The rearrangement joins TRBV5-8 to TRBJ1-2; 8 nucleotides agree with TRBD1. Germline V gene sequence: CDR1 SGHTS, CDR2 YDEGEE. J lost 5 bases, V lost 0 bases, and 0 bases had no gene match. The CDR3 contains 13 residues. DNA of the CDR3: TGTGCCAGCAGCTTGGGGACAGGGTATGGCTACACCTTC. Translated, it gives CASSLGTGYGYTF. The full variable domain, with the rest looked up from reference TRBV5-8 and TRBJ1-2, is EAGVTQSPTHLIKTRGQQATLRCSPISGHTSVYWYQQALGLGLQFLLWYDEGEERNRGNFPPRFSGRQFPNYSSELNVNALELEDSALYLCASSLGTGYGYTFGSGTRLTVV.

The chain recombines TRBV27 with TRBJ2-3, with D maybe TRBD2 (6 bases). The CDR3 totals 14 residues. Germline V CDR1 and CDR2: MNHEY, SMNVEV (reference sequence). V shed 3 bases and J shed 1 base, with 8 bases lying between them. The CDR3 nucleotides read TGTGCCAGCAGTTTCGGGGGACGCACAGATACGCAGTATTTT. This gives the protein CASSFGGRTDTQYF.

The chain joins TRBV9 to TRBJ1-4; D unclear. Germline V gives CDR1 SGDLS, CDR2 YYNGEE. This CDR3 comprises 13 residues. V lost 3 bases to trimming and J lost 2 bases, with 5 bases between them. The CDR3 sequence: CASSGETNEKLFF. DNA for the CDR3: TGTGCCAGCAGCGGGGAGACTAATGAAAAACTGTTTTTT. Based on the CDR3 plus reference TRBV9 and TRBJ1-4, the full variable domain is DSGVTQTPKHLITATGQRVTLRCSPRSGDLSVYWYQQSLDQGLQFLIQYYNGEERAKGNILERFSAQQFPDLHSELNLSSLELGDSALYFCASSGETNEKLFFGSGTQLSVL.

The J gene is TRBJ1-2, the V gene TRBV14; unclear D gene. The CDR3 covers 12 residues. Germline V CDR1 and CDR2: SGHDN, FVKESK. V was cut by 0 bases and J by 6 bases, with 5 bases left in between. The CDR3 spells CASSQDRHGYTF. The CDR3 DNA reads TGTGCCAGCAGCCAAGACAGGCATGGCTACACCTTC.

The chain is built from TRBV6-6 and TRBJ1-2; TRBD1 matches at 8 bases. CDR1 and CDR2 from the germline V gene are MNHNY and SVGAGI (reference sequence). The CDR3 consists of 15 residues. Germline trimming cut 0 bases from V and 6 bases from J; bases unmatched to any gene: 6. In DNA form, the CDR3 reads TGTGCCAGCAGTTACTCTCCGGACAGGGTAGATGGCTACACCTTC. Its translation: CASSYSPDRVDGYTF.

The genes are TRBV3-1 (or the pseudogene TRBV3-2) and TRBJ1-1; D is unresolved. There are 13 residues in the CDR3. Looked up from germline, CDR1 is LGHDT and CDR2 is YNNKEL (reference sequence). The germline V and J ends were trimmed by 0 bases and 5 bases, with 7 bases remaining between them. The CDR3 coding sequence is TGTGCCAGCAGCCAAGATGGCAGGACTGAAGCTTTCTTT. Amino acid sequence: CASSQDGRTEAFF.

This chain joins TRBV30 and TRBJ1-1, with TRBD1 matching 8 bases. The CDR3 totals 12 residues. The V segment lost 4 bases and the J segment 5 bases; nucleotides outside the gene matches: 3. Germline V CDR1 and CDR2: GTSNPN, SVGIG (reference sequence). CDR3 residues: CAWNRGTTEAFF. For the CDR3, the DNA is TGTGCCTGGAACAGGGGGACAACTGAAGCTTTCTTT.

The chain joins TRBV5-4 to TRBJ2-3, with D perhaps TRBD2 (5 bases). The CDR3 length is 15 residues. Per germline, CDR1 SGHNT and CDR2 YYREEE (reference sequence). The V and J ends lost 0 bases and 3 bases respectively, with 11 bases between them. CDR3 amino acids: CASSLGGPDTDTQYF. The CDR3 nucleotides are TGTGCCAGCAGCTTGGGCGGGCCCGATACAGATACGCAGTATTTT.

The rearrangement links TRBV7-9 to TRBJ2-7; maybe TRBD1 (5 bases). The germline V gene encodes CDR1 SEHNR and CDR2 FQNEAQ (reference sequence). The ends were cut back, 3 bases at V and 5 bases at J, with 11 bases in the middle. This CDR3 is built from 13 residues. The CDR3 DNA sequence: TGTGCCAGCAGCTTTGTGGACATCCACGAGCAGTACTTC. Translated: CASSFVDIHEQYF. Based on the CDR3 plus reference TRBV7-9 and TRBJ2-7, the full variable domain is DTGVSQNPRHKITKRGQNVTFRCDPISEHNRLYWYRQTLGQGPEFLTYFQNEAQLEKSRLLSDRFSAERPKGSFSTLEIQRTEQGDSAMYLCASSFVDIHEQYFGPGTRLTVT.